Reported below is one TCR beta chain. In the original processing: Estimation of nucleated cell counts was performed using reference gene primer amplification. This table comes from immunoSEQ multiplex PCR, and its TCRdb copy is limited to in-frame clones, with some not included. The V and J calls and the clone size are those of that table, but D and trimming were determined from the DNA. Here the sample spans 250,000 to 350,000 clones, approximately 84% being singletons. This sample was taken from a study of blood T cell repertoires in COVID-19. Study-wide context: Specimens from acute and convalescent COVID-19 originated in the United States, Italy and Spain. The analysed material was cDNA or gDNA that came from T cells, B-cell-depleted T cells, or PBMCs.

Germline values: CDR1 SQVTM, CDR2 ANQGSEA. Trimming pared 5 bases from V and 6 bases from J, leaving 16 bases between. CDR3 length: 13 amino acids. The sequence was obtained from a woman aged 25 to 45 who had recovered from COVID-19. Sequencing used peripheral blood. The rearrangement uses TRBV29-1 and TRBJ1-2; D might be TRBD1 (6 bases). For the CDR3, the DNA is TGCAGCGTTCCTTCCGACAGGTCTGATGGCTACACCTTC. This codes for CSVPSDRSDGYTF. Together with reference TRBV29-1 and TRBJ1-2, the CDR3 gives the full variable domain: SAVISQKPSRDICQRGTSLTIQCQVDSQVTMMFWYRQQPGQSLTLIATANQGSEATYESGFVIDKFPISRPNLTFSTLTVSNMSPEDSSIYLCSVPSDRSDGYTFGSGTRLTVV.